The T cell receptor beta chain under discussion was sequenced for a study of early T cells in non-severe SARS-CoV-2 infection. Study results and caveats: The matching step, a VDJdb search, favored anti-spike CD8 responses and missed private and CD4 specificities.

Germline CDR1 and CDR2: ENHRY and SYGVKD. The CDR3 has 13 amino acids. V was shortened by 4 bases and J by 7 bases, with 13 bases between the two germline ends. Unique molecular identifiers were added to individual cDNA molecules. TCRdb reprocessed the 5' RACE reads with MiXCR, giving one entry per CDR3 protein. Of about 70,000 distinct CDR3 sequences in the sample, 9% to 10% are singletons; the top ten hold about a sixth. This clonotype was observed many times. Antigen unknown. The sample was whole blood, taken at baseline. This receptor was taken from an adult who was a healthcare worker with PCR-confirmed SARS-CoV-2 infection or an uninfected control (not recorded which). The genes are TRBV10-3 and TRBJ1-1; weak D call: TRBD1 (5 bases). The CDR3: CAISGTREGEAFF. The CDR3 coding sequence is TGTGCCATCAGTGGAACCAGGGAGGGTGAAGCTTTCTTT.